The next 24 T cell receptor beta chains were all read from a single sample in a study of CD8+CD57+ T cells in acquired aplastic anemia (dated by TCRdb to the late 2010s). The instrument given in TCRdb is Illumina HiSeq 2000. Genomic DNA served as template for TCR beta VDJ combination and CDR3 sequence profiling. Clones were called with MiXCR by TCRdb after fastp trimmed the public reads at Q25, and only in-frame beta chains were retained. Duplicate CDR3 protein sequences are folded into a single record with the most common DNA and genes. The sample table contains 95,000 to 150,000 distinct CDR3 sequences; only one count was recorded for approximately 41% of them. Roughly 3% of the sample is taken by the ten largest. The patients picked for sequencing were ones in whom flow cytometry had shown an expansion of CD8+CD57+ cells. The specimen was sorted CD4+, CD8+, or CD8+CD57+ T cells (not recorded which) from PBMCs. These TCRs come from a human donor with aplastic anemia.

At least ten counts were recorded for this clonotype. The chain is built from TRBV2 and TRBJ2-2; 9 bases line up with TRBD1. Trimming removed 7 bases from V and 6 bases from J; junction bases left unmatched: 9. The germline V gene encodes CDR1 SNHLY and CDR2 FYNNEI. The CDR3 loop spans 15 amino acids. In DNA form, the CDR3 reads TGTGCCAGCACCCGGGATACAGGGGGCTCCGGGGAGCTGTTTTTT. Protein sequence: CASTRDTGGSGELFF.

There are many counts of this clonotype. In DNA, the CDR3 is TGCGCCAGCAGCGCCCTGGTGGGGGAAGAGACCCAGTACTTC. This encodes CASSALVGEETQYF. The chain couples TRBV5-1 to TRBJ2-5; D might be TRBD1 or TRBD2, each matching 5 bases. CDR1 is SGHRS, CDR2 YFSETQ, per germline. The CDR3 consists of 14 residues. V was shortened by 4 bases and J by 3 bases, with 13 bases between the two germline ends.

Comment on this clonotype: This clone may be a read error of a much larger clone one base away. The chain combines TRBV9 with TRBJ1-3; D is uncertain. In germline, CDR1 is SGDLS, CDR2 YYNGEE. The CDR3 consists of 15 residues. The CDR3 region is CANSARAPLFDTIYF. The CDR3 DNA reads TGTGCCAACAGCGCCCGGGCTCCCTTATTTGACACCATATATTTT. Using reference TRBV9 and TRBJ1-3 for the parts outside the CDR3, the full variable domain is DSGVTQTPKHLITATGQRVTLRCSPRSGDLSVYWYQQSLDQGLQFLIQYYNGEERAKGNILERFSAQQFPDLHSELNLSSLELGDSALYFCANSARAPLFDTIYFGEGSWLTVV.

The chain links TRBV25-1 to TRBJ2-3; D gene uncertain. This CDR3 is 13 amino acids long. V was shortened by 3 bases and J by 2 bases, with 6 bases between the two germline ends. Germline loops: CDR1 MGHDK, CDR2 SYGVNS. CDR3 nucleotide sequence: TGTGCCAGCAGTGAGGGATACACAGATACGCAGTATTTT. This sequence encodes CASSEGYTDTQYF.

In this sample, this clonotype turned up a few times. The chain couples TRBV30 to TRBJ2-6; D gene unclear. This CDR3 region has 17 residues. Germline CDR1 is GTSNPN and CDR2 is SVGIG (reference sequence). V lost 4 bases, J lost 0 bases, and 16 bases lay in between. The CDR3 loop reads CAWKPIWQSSGANVLTF. In DNA form, the CDR3 reads TGTGCCTGGAAGCCTATATGGCAGTCCTCTGGGGCCAACGTCCTGACTTTC. Together with reference TRBV30 and TRBJ2-6, the CDR3 gives the full variable domain: SQTIHQWPATLVQPVGSPLSLECTVEGTSNPNLYWYRQAAGRGLQLLFYSVGIGQISSEVPQNLSASRPQDRQFILSSKKLLLSDSGFYLCAWKPIWQSSGANVLTFGAGSRLTVL.

This clonotype was seen more than once but under ten times. This chain uses TRBV6-5 with TRBJ1-1; D is perhaps TRBD1 (5 bases). This CDR3 has 15 amino acids. With 7 bases removed from V and 6 bases from J, the gap between germline ends came to 21 bases. CDR1 is MNHEY and CDR2 is SVGAGI in the germline V gene. The DNA of the CDR3 is TGTGCCAGCATTCCACCCGGGTCCGCGGGGGCTGAAGCTTTCTTT. Translation gives CASIPPGSAGAEAFF.

This clonotype was picked up many times. The chain is built from TRBV5-4 and TRBJ2-3, with D unclear. Germline CDR1 and CDR2: SGHNT and YYREEE (reference sequence). The germline V and J ends were trimmed by 4 bases and 2 bases, with 8 bases remaining between them. The CDR3 has 13 residues. In nucleotides, the CDR3 is TGTGCCAGCAGCAGCATGAACACAGATACGCAGTATTTT. Translated, it gives CASSSMNTDTQYF.

This clonotype was picked up many times. The chain recombines TRBV20-1 with TRBJ2-2, with 9 bases that match TRBD2. This CDR3 region has 15 residues. CDR1 is DFQATT and CDR2 is SNEGSKA in the germline V gene (reference sequence). V shed 1 base, J shed 1 base, and the junction held 1 base outside the gene matches. CDR3 region: CSARVLAGNTGELFF. CDR3 nucleotide sequence: TGCAGTGCTAGAGTACTAGCGGGGAACACCGGGGAGCTGTTTTTT.

V is TRBV20-1 and J is TRBJ1-2, with D unclear. Trimming removed 0 bases at V and 6 bases at J, with 20 bases between. The CDR3 loop spans 16 amino acids. Germline V gene data show CDR1 as DFQATT and CDR2 as SNEGSKA (reference sequence). CDR3 sequence: CSARDFGKWGTDGYTF. The CDR3 bases are TGCAGTGCTAGAGATTTTGGCAAATGGGGAACCGATGGCTACACCTTC.

This clonotype has ten or more counts. The chain is built from TRBV15 and TRBJ2-2; D unresolved. CDR1 and CDR2 from the germline V gene are LNHNV and YYDKDF (reference sequence). Trimming pared 1 base from V and 6 bases from J, leaving 9 bases between. There are 14 residues in the CDR3. CDR3 DNA: TGTGCCACCAGCAGAGGCCGTGTAGCCGGGGAGCTGTTTTTT. Translating gives CATSRGRVAGELFF.

The gene calls are TRBV12-3 or TRBV12-4 and TRBJ1-6; D not certain. V lost 4 bases to trimming and J lost 10 bases, with 8 bases between them. The CDR3 runs 12 residues. As DNA, the CDR3 is TGTGCCAGCAGTTCGGAGGGATCACCCCTCCACTTT. Translation gives CASSSEGSPLHF.

This clonotype was seen more than once but under ten times. V gene TRBV18 combines with J gene TRBJ1-3, with D hard to call. The CDR3 totals 13 residues. The V and J ends lost 6 bases and 4 bases respectively, with 10 bases between them. Germline values: CDR1 KGHSH, CDR2 LQKENI. CDR3 nucleotides: TGTGCCAGCTCCCAAACGTCCGGAAACACCATATATTTT. Amino acids: CASSQTSGNTIYF.

This clonotype occurred many times. V and J are TRBV12-3 or TRBV12-4 and TRBJ2-1; D possibly uses TRBD1 or TRBD2 (5 bases each). The V end lost 7 bases, the J end lost 7 bases, and 17 bases lay between the germline ends. The CDR3 loop spans 14 amino acids. The CDR3 region has the DNA TGTGCCAGCATTCCGGGGCGGTCTCTAAATGAGCAGTTCTTC. Residues: CASIPGRSLNEQFF.

This clonotype was observed at least ten times. This chain links TRBV7-2 with TRBJ1-1; unclear D gene. The CDR3 length is 13 residues. Trimming pared 2 bases from V and 8 bases from J, leaving 12 bases between. Germline CDR1 SGHTA, CDR2 FQGNSA. Written as DNA, the CDR3 is TGTGCCAGCAGCTTATTCAACGGTAACGAAGCTTTCTTT. The encoded protein is CASSLFNGNEAFF.

This clonotype was recorded at least ten times. The chain recombines TRBV20-1 with TRBJ2-3; no firm D call. CDR3 length: 12 residues. V lost 5 bases and J lost 2, with 8 bases in between. Germline assignment: CDR1 DFQATT and CDR2 SNEGSKA (reference sequence). The CDR3 reads CSAYFDTDTQYF. In DNA, the CDR3 is TGCAGTGCTTACTTCGACACAGATACGCAGTATTTT.

The chain recombines TRBV19 with TRBJ1-2, with D possibly being TRBD1 (5 bases). The CDR3 covers 14 residues. Deletions cut 8 bases from V and 5 bases from J, with 18 bases between. CDR1 and CDR2 (germline): LNHDA, SQIVND (reference sequence). The CDR3 region is CASSTATTTYGYTF. CDR3 nucleotide sequence: TGTGCCAGTTCGACAGCCACTACCACTTATGGCTACACCTTC.

A note on this clonotype: Germline and junction disagree at one end, which may indicate a read error. The rearrangement links TRBV25-1 to TRBJ1-1; 7 bases are shared with TRBD1. CDR1 and CDR2 (germline): MGHDK, SYGVNS. The CDR3 is 13 residues long. Written as DNA, the CDR3 is TGTGCCCAATATAAACAGGGGAACACTGAAGCTCTCTTT. Residues: CAQYKQGNTEALF.

This clonotype was counted a few times. Possible read error: a much larger clone is one base away. The chain carries TRBV20-1 and TRBJ2-3; 7 bases are a match to TRBD1. The CDR3 length is 14 residues. Germline V gene lookup returns CDR1 DFQATT and CDR2 SNEGSKA (reference sequence). CDR3 region: CSPRKGALSDTQYF. As DNA, the CDR3 is TGCAGTCCTAGAAAGGGGGCACTATCAGATACGCAGTATTTT.

In this sample, this clonotype turned up many times. The V and J genes are TRBV12-3 or TRBV12-4 and TRBJ2-5; 10 bases line up with TRBD2. V lost 5 bases to trimming and J lost 4 bases; unmatched junction nucleotides: 13. This CDR3 spans 17 amino acids. CDR3 sequence reads: CASSLSLAGGGGETQYF. CDR3 nucleotide sequence: TGTGCCAGCAGTCTTAGCTTAGCGGGGGGAGGAGGAGAGACCCAGTACTTC.

The genes are TRBV25-1 and TRBJ2-7; TRBD2 might be the D (6 bases). Trimming took off 6 bases at V and 3 bases at J, with 15 bases between the two ends. CDR1 is MGHDK, CDR2 SYGVNS, per germline. CDR3 length: 14 residues. The CDR3 DNA is TGTGCCAGCAGCGAGAGCGGGCAGGGCTACGAGCAGTACTTC. Translated: CASSESGQGYEQYF.

J is TRBJ2-5 and V is TRBV9, with 9 bases matching TRBD1. The CDR3 covers 16 residues. Germline V lookup: CDR1 SGDLS, CDR2 YYNGEE. Trimming took 0 bases from V and 5 from J; bases not matched to a gene: 8. The CDR3, as DNA: TGTGCCAGCAGCGTAGCCGGGACAGGGATTATCGAGACCCAGTACTTC. It is translated as CASSVAGTGIIETQYF.

Many counts were recorded for this clonotype. J is TRBJ1-5 and V is TRBV4-2; D unresolved. The germline V gene has CDR1 LGHNA and CDR2 YNFKEQ. V was clipped by 0 bases and J by 8 bases, with 14 bases between them. There are 15 residues in the CDR3. CDR3 in amino acids: CASSQEALRIEPQHF. CDR3 bases: TGTGCCAGCAGCCAAGAGGCTTTGCGGATCGAGCCCCAGCATTTT.

J is TRBJ2-3 and V is TRBV6-2 or TRBV6-3; 14 nucleotides agree with TRBD2. Germline-derived CDR1 and CDR2 are MNHEY and SVGEGT. The trim removed 2 bases at V and 1 base at J, leaving 8 bases unmatched. CDR3 length: 19 residues. The CDR3 coding sequence is TGTGCCAGCAGTTACCCCTCCGGGACTAGCGGGGGAGGCACAGATACGCAGTATTTT. Its protein is CASSYPSGTSGGGTDTQYF.

This clonotype has a single count. This chain connects TRBV25-1 to TRBJ2-7; TRBD2 matches 8 bases. J gave up 2 bases and V 3 bases, and 6 bases lay outside the gene matches. The CDR3 has 15 amino acids. In germline, CDR1 is MGHDK, CDR2 SYGVNS. The CDR3 DNA sequence: TGTGCCAGCAGTGATTTGGGTAGCGGGACCTACGAGCAGTACTTC. Translated: CASSDLGSGTYEQYF.